The sequence of this TCR beta chain was determined in a study of OX40 agonist ivuxolimab in advanced cancers. The V gene's germline CDR1 is KGHSH and CDR2 LQKENI. The CDR3 contains 15 residues. V dropped 1 base and J dropped 5 bases, with 13 bases sitting between them. Profiling relied on immunoSEQ multiplex PCR, and the TCRdb table lists in-frame clones only, not all of them. This sample yields some 58,000 clones, of which approximately 83% are seen a single time; roughly an eighth belongs to the top ten. In regard to this clone: The antigen is undetermined.

Exclusion of a patient followed from autoimmune disease history or systemic immunosuppression. Study conclusions and caveats: CD4+ and CD8+ blood T cells expanded clonally by week 6 at 0.1 to 3.0 mg/kg.

The chain links TRBV18 to TRBJ2-3, with D perhaps TRBD2 (6 bases). Specimen: CD4+ or CD8+ T cells sorted from blood, collected in a trial of the OX40 agonist ivuxolimab. The origin of this receptor is an adult with an advanced solid tumor such as melanoma, head and neck, liver or kidney cancer. CDR3 coding DNA: TGTGCCAGCTCACCACTCCGACTAGGAGGAGATACGCAGTATTTT. Translated: CASSPLRLGGDTQYF.